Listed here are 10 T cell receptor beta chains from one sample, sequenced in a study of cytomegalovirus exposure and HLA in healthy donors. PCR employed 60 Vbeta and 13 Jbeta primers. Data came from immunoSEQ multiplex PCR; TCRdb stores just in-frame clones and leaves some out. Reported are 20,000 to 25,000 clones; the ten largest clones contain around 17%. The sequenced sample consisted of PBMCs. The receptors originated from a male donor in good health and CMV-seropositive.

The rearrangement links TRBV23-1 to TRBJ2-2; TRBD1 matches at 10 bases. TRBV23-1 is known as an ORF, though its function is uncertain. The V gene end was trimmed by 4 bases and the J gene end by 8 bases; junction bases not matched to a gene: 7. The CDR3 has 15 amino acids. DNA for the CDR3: TGCGCCAGCAGTCCAGACAGGGGGCTCGGAGGGGAGCTGTTTTTT. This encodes CASSPDRGLGGELFF.

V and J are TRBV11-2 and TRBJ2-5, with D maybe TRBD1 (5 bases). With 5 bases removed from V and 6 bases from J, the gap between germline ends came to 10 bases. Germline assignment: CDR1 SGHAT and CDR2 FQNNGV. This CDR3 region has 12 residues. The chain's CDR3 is CASSPRTQTQYF. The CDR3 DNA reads TGTGCCAGCAGCCCTAGGACACAGACCCAGTACTTC.

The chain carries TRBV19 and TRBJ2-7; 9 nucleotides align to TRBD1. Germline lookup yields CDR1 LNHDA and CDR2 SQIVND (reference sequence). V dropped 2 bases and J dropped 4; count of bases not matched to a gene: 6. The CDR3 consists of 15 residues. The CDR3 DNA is TGTGCCAGTAGTATATCGGGACAGGGAAGATACGAGCAGTACTTC. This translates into CASSISGQGRYEQYF.

The CDR3 protein is CASSYTGGADTQYF. The CDR3, as DNA: TGTGCCAGCAGCTACACAGGGGGCGCAGATACGCAGTATTTT. The chain carries TRBV11-3 and TRBJ2-3; 9 bases map to TRBD1. V gave up 4 bases and J gave up 4 bases; unmatched junction bases: 3. The CDR3 spans 14 residues. Germline V gene sequence: CDR1 SGHNT, CDR2 YENEEA.

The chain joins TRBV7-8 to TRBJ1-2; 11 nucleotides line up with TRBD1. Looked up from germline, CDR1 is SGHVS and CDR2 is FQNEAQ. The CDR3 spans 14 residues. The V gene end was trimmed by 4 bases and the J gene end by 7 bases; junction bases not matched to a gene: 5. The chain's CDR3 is CASSSRTGGLGYTF. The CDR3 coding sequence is TGTGCCAGCAGCTCTCGGACAGGGGGCCTTGGCTACACCTTC. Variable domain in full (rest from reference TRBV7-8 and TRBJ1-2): GAGVSQSPRYKVAKRGQDVALRCDPISGHVSLFWYQQALGQGPEFLTYFQNEAQLDKSGLPSDRFFAERPEGSVSTLKIQRTQQEDSAVYLCASSSRTGGLGYTFGSGTRLTVV.

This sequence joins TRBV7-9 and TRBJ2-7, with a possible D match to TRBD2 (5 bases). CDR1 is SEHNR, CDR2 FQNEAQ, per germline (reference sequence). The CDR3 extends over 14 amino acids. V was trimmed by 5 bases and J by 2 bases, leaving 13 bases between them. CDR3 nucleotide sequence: TGTGCCAGCAGCCCGAGCGGATCCGCCTACGAGCAGTACTTC. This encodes CASSPSGSAYEQYF.

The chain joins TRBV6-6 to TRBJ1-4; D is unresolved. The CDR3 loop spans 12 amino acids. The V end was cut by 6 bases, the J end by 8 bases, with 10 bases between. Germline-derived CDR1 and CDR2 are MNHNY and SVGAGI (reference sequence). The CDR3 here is CASSPDGEKLFF. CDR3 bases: TGTGCCAGCAGCCCAGACGGGGAAAAACTGTTTTTT.

CDR3 coding DNA: TGCAGCGCCGCAGGGGATTATGGCTACACCTTC. Protein: CSAAGDYGYTF. V gene TRBV29-1 combines with J gene TRBJ1-2, with a weak D call TRBD1 (6 bases). There are 11 residues in the CDR3. The V end was cut by 7 bases, the J end by 5 bases, with 11 bases between. Germline-derived CDR1 and CDR2 are SQVTM and ANQGSEA.

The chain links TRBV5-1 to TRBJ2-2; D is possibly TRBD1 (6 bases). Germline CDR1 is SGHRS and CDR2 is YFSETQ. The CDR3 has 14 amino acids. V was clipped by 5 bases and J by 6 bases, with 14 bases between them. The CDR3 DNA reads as TGCGCCAGCAGAGAAACAGGGATCCCCGGGGAGCTGTTTTTT. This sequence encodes CASRETGIPGELFF.

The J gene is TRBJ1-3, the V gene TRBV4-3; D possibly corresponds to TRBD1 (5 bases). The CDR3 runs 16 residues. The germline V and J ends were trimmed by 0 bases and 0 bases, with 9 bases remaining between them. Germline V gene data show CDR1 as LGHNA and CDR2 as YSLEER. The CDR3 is CASSQEVGGSGNTIYF. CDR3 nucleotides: TGCGCCAGCAGCCAAGAAGTGGGGGGCTCTGGAAACACCATATATTTT.